The sequence of this TCR beta chain was determined in a study of blood T cells in healthy people across ages. Overall study context: Template switching caught about one barcoded beta molecule for each two T cells. Points from the study as a whole: The unknown donor CMV status may have confounded expanded clonotype changes. Across samples, TCR beta diversity tracked strongly with naive T cell percentage.

Sample-barcoded 5' priming and a J-beta primer mix drove a second PCR of roughly 7 to 11 cycles. TCRdb re-analysed the 5' RACE reads in MiXCR, keeping a single row per CDR3 protein. The sample gives approximately 2,000,000 distinct CDR3 sequences, 35% to 50% of which show up once; roughly 23% is in the top ten. The germline V and J ends were trimmed by 6 bases and 7 bases, with 10 bases remaining between them. This CDR3 region has 12 residues. CDR1 LNHDA and CDR2 SQIVND come from the germline V gene (reference sequence). As to this clonotype: The antigen is unknown.

Whenever a sample was processed, at least 7 million PBMCs were isolated. The sample was blood. This clonotype was obtained from a human donor in good health. This chain joins TRBV19 and TRBJ1-5, with D uncertain. The CDR3 DNA is TGTGCCAGTAGGAGAGGGTCCCAGCCCCAGCATTTT. It yields the protein CASRRGSQPQHF.